This entry describes one TCR beta chain. Its antigen is not identified. The sample originates from a study of shared clonotypes between healthy human individuals. Overall study results and limits: Inspection by rarefaction showed sorted-subset sequencing to be incomplete despite large depth.

Trimming took 2 bases from V and 8 from J; bases not matched to a gene: 7. Per the germline V gene, CDR1 is MGHDK and CDR2 is SYGVNS. The CDR3 is 15 amino acids. Original data processing: With immunoSEQ giving junction-only sequences and no quality scores, filtering differed. Profiling relied on immunoSEQ multiplex PCR, and the TCRdb table lists in-frame clones only, not all of them. V, J and clone size are those of that table, while D and trimming were read from the DNA. This table has roughly 1 million clones, around three quarters appearing once. Input material: memory CD4+ T cells from PBMCs. Regarding subset: CD45RA-negative fraction. The source is a man aged 18-30 years in good health. Some clones in this sample may be carry-over from other donors' samples. The chain is built from TRBV25-1 and TRBJ2-1; 9 bases align to TRBD2. This CDR3 reads CASSELRTSAYEQFF. CDR3 DNA: TGTGCCAGCAGTGAACTCCGGACTAGCGCGTATGAGCAGTTCTTC.